This passage covers 2 T cell receptor beta chains from one sample sequenced in a study of cytomegalovirus exposure and HLA in healthy donors. In the PCR, 60 Vbeta and 13 Jbeta primers were used. Only in-frame clones appear in the TCRdb table, and some are missing; sequencing was by immunoSEQ multiplex PCR. The sample includes about 140,000 clones, 70% to 85% of them seen just once. Sequenced input: PBMCs. Receptors originate from a man aged 30 to 39 in good health and CMV-seropositive.

This clone was counted a single time. The genes are TRBV28 and TRBJ2-2; 8 bases are a match to TRBD2. Germline V gene data show CDR1 as MDHEN and CDR2 as SYDVKM. The CDR3 is 16 residues long. Trimming removed 2 bases from V and 7 bases from J; junction bases left unmatched: 9. The DNA of the CDR3 is TGTGCCAGCAGTTTAAGCCCCATCGGGAGGGGCGGGGAGCTGTTTTTT. This encodes CASSLSPIGRGGELFF.

On this clone itself: The sample carries other DNA sequences with the same CDR3. The CDR3 bases are TGTGCCAGCTCACCGGACTATCAAGAGACCCAGTACTTC. It specifies CASSPDYQETQYF. This chain joins TRBV18 and TRBJ2-5, with D perhaps TRBD2 (6 bases). Germline V gene lookup returns CDR1 KGHSH and CDR2 LQKENI. V was clipped by 3 bases and J by 2 bases, with 7 bases between them. This CDR3 contains 13 residues.